The table lists the clone carrying this T cell receptor beta chain with many counts. Its specificity is not known. This sample is part of a study of T-cell reconstitution after alpha-beta-depleted transplantation in children. TCRbeta library preparation incorporated unique molecular identifiers. One entry per CDR3 protein results from TCRdb running MiXCR on the PCR reads. Among approximately 300,000 distinct CDR3 sequences, over 7.5% were seen once, and the ten largest hold 9.1%. Study-wide findings and caveats: One year after transplant, T-cell counts and diversity came mostly from newly produced T cells. Several patients had high TCRbeta diversity at day 60; it came from surviving recipient T cells and thymic progenitors. Several hundred expanded graft clones reportedly supplied alpha-beta T cells about two months after transplant.

The TCR was taken from a female patient aged 2-15 years who had a stem cell transplant for Fanconi anemia, so the T cells may come from the graft donor. The sequences come from peripheral blood, collected 360 days after TCRalphabeta/CD19-depleted stem cell transplant.

The DNA of the CDR3 is TGTGCCAGCAGCGTCCATGTGGGGGCGCAGGGGCCCGAAAGCACCGGGGAGCTGTTTTTT. Translating it yields CASSVHVGAQGPESTGELFF. This sequence joins TRBV9 and TRBJ2-2, with D tentatively TRBD1 (6 bases). The CDR3 length is 20 residues. Trimming stripped 2 bases from V and 4 bases from J, with 27 bases between. Per the germline V gene, CDR1 is SGDLS and CDR2 is YYNGEE.